One sample yielded the 4 T cell receptor beta chains listed below, sequenced in a study of blood T cell repertoires in COVID-19. Some clones are missing from TCRdb's copy, which holds only in-frame ones; the method was immunoSEQ multiplex PCR. The table has some 45,000 clones, 83% seen once. Sequenced input: peripheral blood. The receptors derive from a man older than 75 in a cohort sampled during active COVID-19.

The DNA for the CDR3 is TGTGCCAGCAGCTTAAGCGGGGGGCCGAAATACGAGCAGTACTTC. Amino acids: CASSLSGGPKYEQYF. The chain recombines TRBV7-3 with TRBJ2-7; 8 bases match TRBD2. This CDR3 comprises 15 residues. V lost 1 base, J lost 4 bases, and 6 bases stayed unmatched. In germline, CDR1 is SGHTA, CDR2 FQGTGA.

This chain links TRBV28 with TRBJ1-6; TRBD1 aligns across 7 bases. From germline, CDR1 is MDHEN and CDR2 SYDVKM. Losses at the gene ends were 6 bases for V and 7 bases for J; bases not matched to a gene: 6. This CDR3 comprises 14 residues. The CDR3: CASRTGQLNSPLHF. The CDR3 DNA reads TGTGCCAGCAGGACGGGACAGCTAAATTCACCCCTCCACTTT.

This chain links TRBV5-1 with TRBJ2-1, with 10 nucleotides matching TRBD1. Unmatched junction bases numbered 9, after V lost 3 bases and J lost 9 bases. There are 15 residues in the CDR3. Germline values: CDR1 SGHRS, CDR2 YFSETQ. CDR3 loop: CASSSPGQGSGEQFF. The CDR3 DNA reads as TGCGCCAGCAGCTCGCCGGGACAGGGGTCGGGTGAGCAGTTCTTC.

The rearrangement uses TRBV12-3 or TRBV12-4 and TRBJ2-1; D gene ambiguous. V was pared by 6 bases and J by 4 bases, with 10 bases between. The CDR3 spans 13 residues. The CDR3 protein is CASRAPGYNEQFF. The CDR3 bases are TGTGCCAGCAGGGCCCCGGGTTACAATGAGCAGTTCTTC.